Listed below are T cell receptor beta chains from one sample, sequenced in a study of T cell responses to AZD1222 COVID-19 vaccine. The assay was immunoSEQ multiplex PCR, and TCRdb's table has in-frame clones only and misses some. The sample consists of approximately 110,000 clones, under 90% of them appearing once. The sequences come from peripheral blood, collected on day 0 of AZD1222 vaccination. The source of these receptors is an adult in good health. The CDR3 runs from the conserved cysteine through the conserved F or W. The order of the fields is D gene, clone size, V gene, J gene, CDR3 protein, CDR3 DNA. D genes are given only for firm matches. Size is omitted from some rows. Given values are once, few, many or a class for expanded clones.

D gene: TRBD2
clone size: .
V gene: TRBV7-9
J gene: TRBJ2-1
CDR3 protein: CASSLAAGISNEQFF
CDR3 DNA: TGTGCCAGCAGCTTAGCAGCGGGAATAAGCAATGAGCAGTTCTTC

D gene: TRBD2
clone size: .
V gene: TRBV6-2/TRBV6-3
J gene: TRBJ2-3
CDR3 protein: CASSSRGSGSTDTQYF
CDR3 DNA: TGTGCCAGCAGTTCAAGAGGGAGCGGGAGTACAGATACGCAGTATTTT

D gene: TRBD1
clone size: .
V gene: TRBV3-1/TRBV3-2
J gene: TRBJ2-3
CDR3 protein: CASSQGTGAPDTQYF
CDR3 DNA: TGTGCCAGCAGCCAAGGGACAGGGGCCCCAGATACGCAGTATTTT

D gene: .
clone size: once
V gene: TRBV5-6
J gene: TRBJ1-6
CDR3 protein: CASGGPGWVTTPLHF
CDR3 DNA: TGTGCCAGCGGCGGGCCCGGCTGGGTAACTACACCCCTCCACTTT

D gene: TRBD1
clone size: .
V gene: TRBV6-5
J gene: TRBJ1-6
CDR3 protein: CASSSGTGGVSPLHF
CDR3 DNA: TGTGCCAGCAGTTCCGGGACAGGGGGTGTTTCACCCCTCCACTTT

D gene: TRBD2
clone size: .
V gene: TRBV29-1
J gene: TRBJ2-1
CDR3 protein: CSVERGGLALDNEQFF
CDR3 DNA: TGCAGCGTAGAAAGGGGGGGACTAGCGCTTGACAATGAGCAGTTCTTC

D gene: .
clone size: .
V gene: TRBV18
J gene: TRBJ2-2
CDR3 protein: CASSPSGGDTGELFF
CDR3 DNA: TGTGCCAGCTCCCCCAGTGGGGGCGACACCGGGGAGCTGTTTTTT

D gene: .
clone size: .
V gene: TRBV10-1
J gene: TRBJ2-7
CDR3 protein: CASSDKDVSYEQYF
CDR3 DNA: TGCGCCAGCAGTGATAAAGACGTCTCCTACGAGCAGTACTTC

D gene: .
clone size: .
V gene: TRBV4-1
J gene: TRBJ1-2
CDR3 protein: CASSQDIAGDGYTF
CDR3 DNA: TGCGCCAGCAGCCAAGACATCGCAGGGGATGGCTACACCTTC

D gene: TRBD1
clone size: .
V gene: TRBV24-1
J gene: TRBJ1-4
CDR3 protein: CATSDSGGGARMFF
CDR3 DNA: TGTGCCACCAGTGATTCGGGAGGGGGCGCAAGGATGTTTTTT

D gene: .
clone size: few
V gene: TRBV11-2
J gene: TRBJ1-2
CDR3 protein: CASSLGLGGARYGYTF
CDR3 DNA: TGTGCCAGCAGCTTAGGGCTTGGGGGCGCACGCTATGGCTACACCTTC

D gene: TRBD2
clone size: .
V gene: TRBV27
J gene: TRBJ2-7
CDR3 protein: CASMRSSGIPYEQYF
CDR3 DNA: TGTGCCAGCATGAGGAGTAGCGGGATCCCCTACGAGCAGTACTTC

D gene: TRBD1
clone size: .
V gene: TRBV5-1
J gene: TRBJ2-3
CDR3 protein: CASRIGQATDTQYF
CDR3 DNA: TGCGCCAGCAGGATAGGACAGGCGACAGATACGCAGTATTTT

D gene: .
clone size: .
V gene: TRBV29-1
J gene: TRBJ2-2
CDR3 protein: CSARDTTGELFF
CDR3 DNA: TGCAGCGCCCGGGACACCACCGGGGAGCTGTTTTTT

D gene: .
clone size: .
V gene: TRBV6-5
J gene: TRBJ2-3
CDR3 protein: CASSYGRNPDTQYF
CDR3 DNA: TGTGCCAGCAGTTACGGCAGAAACCCAGATACGCAGTATTTT

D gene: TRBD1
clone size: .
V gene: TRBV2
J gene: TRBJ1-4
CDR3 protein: CASSWTGGVGKLFF
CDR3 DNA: TGTGCCAGCAGTTGGACAGGGGGCGTCGGGAAACTGTTTTTT

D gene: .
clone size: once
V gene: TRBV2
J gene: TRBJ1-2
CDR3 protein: CASSMTRAGSNYGYTF
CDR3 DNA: TGTGCCAGCAGTATGACCCGGGCCGGATCCAACTATGGCTACACCTTC

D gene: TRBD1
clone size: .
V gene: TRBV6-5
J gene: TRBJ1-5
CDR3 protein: CASSWDRSDQPQHF
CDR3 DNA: TGTGCCAGCAGTTGGGACAGGAGTGATCAGCCCCAGCATTTT

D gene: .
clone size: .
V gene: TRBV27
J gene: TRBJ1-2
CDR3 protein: CASSLRGGGLLYYGYTF
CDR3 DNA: TGTGCCAGCAGTTTAAGAGGGGGTGGGCTACTATACTATGGCTACACCTTC

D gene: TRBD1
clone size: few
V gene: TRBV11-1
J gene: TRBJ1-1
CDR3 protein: CASSLTPGQGETEAFF
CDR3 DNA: TGTGCCAGCAGCTTAACCCCCGGACAGGGAGAGACTGAAGCTTTCTTT

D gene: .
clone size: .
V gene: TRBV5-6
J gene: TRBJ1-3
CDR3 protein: CASSLRGQSSGNTIYF
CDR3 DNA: TGTGCCAGCAGCTTACGCGGACAGAGCTCTGGAAACACCATATATTTT

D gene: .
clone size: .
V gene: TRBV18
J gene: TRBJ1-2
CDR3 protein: CASSPAGADYGYTF
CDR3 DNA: TGTGCCAGCTCTCCTGCGGGGGCTGACTATGGCTACACCTTC